This T cell receptor (beta chain) was documented in a study of blood T cells in healthy people across ages. Study-level points and caveats: It was the long-lived donors that had more naive CD4+ cells and higher diversity than aged donors. Across the age range, TCR beta diversity per million T cells fell in a roughly linear way.

This clonotype was seen repeatedly, ten times or more. Its antigen is currently unknown. The use of a sample-barcoded 5' primer and a J-beta primer mix characterized a second PCR of 7 to 11 cycles. Using its own MiXCR run on the 5' RACE reads, TCRdb lists one record per CDR3 protein. The sample has about 640,000 distinct CDR3 sequences, approximately 30% seen once. Each donor gave about 9.3 milliliters of peripheral blood. Total RNA extracted from each sample amounted to at least 6 micrograms. Germline values: CDR1 MNHNS, CDR2 SASEGT. This CDR3 is built from 17 residues. The J segment lost 3 bases and the V segment lost 6 bases, leaving 13 bases of the junction unmatched.

J is TRBJ1-1 and V is TRBV6-1, with TRBD1 matching over 10 bases. The source is an elderly woman in good health. The material sequenced was blood. The CDR3 DNA follows: TGTGCCAGCAGGGCGACAGGGGGCATGAAGTTGGACACTGAAGCTTTCTTT. Its protein is CASRATGGMKLDTEAFF.